This record concerns one TCR beta chain sequence. V was trimmed by 6 bases and J by 4 bases, leaving 21 bases between them. Germline loops: CDR1 MNHNY, CDR2 SVGAGI (reference sequence). The CDR3 is 16 residues long. TCRdb reanalysed the 5' RACE reads using MiXCR and keeps one entry per CDR3 protein. The repertoire holds hundreds of thousands of distinct CDR3 sequences, under 15% seen once, with under 25% in the top ten. The source of the sample is a study of T-cell memory formation after mild COVID-19. The sequenced sample was PBMCs or a T cell subset sorted from them (not recorded which). The rearrangement joins TRBV6-6 to TRBJ1-1, with a possible D match to TRBD1 (5 bases). This receptor was identified in a man younger than 35 who had mild COVID-19 (a few samples of this study predate the infection). Cell type and time point are not known. The CDR3 loop reads CASSAGGESILTEAFF. CDR3 nucleotides: TGTGCCAGCAGCGCGGGGGGGGAAAGCATCCTCACTGAAGCTTTCTTT.